A single sample is the source of the 32 T cell receptor beta chains below, sequenced in a study of T-cell reconstitution after alpha-beta-depleted transplantation in children. The TCRbeta library incorporated unique molecular identifiers. TCRdb used MiXCR to reprocess the PCR reads, holding one entry per CDR3 protein. The sample lists 440,000 or so distinct CDR3 sequences, roughly two fifths occurring once. This specimen consisted of PBMCs, obtained before TCRalphabeta/CD19-depleted stem cell transplant. The receptor source for this set is a girl aged 2 to 9 with aplastic anemia, due to receive a stem cell transplant.

The J gene is TRBJ2-3, the V gene TRBV18; unclear D gene. Germline V gene data show CDR1 as KGHSH and CDR2 as LQKENI. CDR3 length: 14 amino acids. V was cut by 4 bases and J by 0 bases, with 8 bases left in between. DNA of the CDR3: TGTGCCAGCTCACAAACGCGGAGCACAGATACGCAGTATTTT. Translated: CASSQTRSTDTQYF. Variable domain in full (rest from reference TRBV18 and TRBJ2-3): NAGVMQNPRHLVRRRGQEARLRCSPMKGHSHVYWYRQLPEEGLKFMVYLQKENIIDESGMPKERFSAEFPKEGPSILRIQQVVRGDSAAYFCASSQTRSTDTQYFGPGTRLTVL.

This clonotype has just a few counts. This chain links TRBV4-2 with TRBJ2-5; a possible D gene is TRBD1 (6 bases). Germline V gene sequence: CDR1 LGHNA, CDR2 YNFKEQ. The CDR3 runs to 14 residues. V was pared by 0 bases and J by 5 bases, with 10 bases between. The CDR3 DNA is TGTGCCAGCAGCCAAGAAGGGGGACGGGAGACCCAGTACTTC. Translating gives CASSQEGGRETQYF.

DNA of the CDR3: TGCGCCAGCAGCTTGGACCCGACAGGGGGCCGGGGCTACGAGCAGTACTTC. As protein: CASSLDPTGGRGYEQYF. V is TRBV5-1 and J is TRBJ2-7; 10 bases match TRBD1. The CDR3 has 17 amino acids. V dropped 0 bases and J dropped 3; count of bases not matched to a gene: 9. In germline, CDR1 is SGHRS, CDR2 YFSETQ.

This sequence joins TRBV6-2 or TRBV6-3 and TRBJ1-1; D perhaps matches TRBD1 (5 bases). Germline CDR1 and CDR2: MNHEY and SVGEGT. The CDR3 loop spans 13 amino acids. Between the trimmed V and J ends, which lost 7 bases and 1 base, there was a span of 10 bases. CDR3 nucleotides: TGTGCCAGCATCTCTGACAGGAACACTGAAGCTTTCTTT. Translation: CASISDRNTEAFF.

CDR3 region: CASSLAGIPGEQYF. The CDR3 nucleotides read TGTGCCAGCAGTTTAGCGGGGATTCCGGGCGAGCAGTACTTC. The chain uses TRBV12-3 or TRBV12-4 and TRBJ2-7, with D uncertain. The CDR3 spans 14 residues. Deletions cut 0 bases from V and 6 bases from J, with 12 bases between.

This clonotype has a handful of counts. The chain couples TRBV11-2 to TRBJ2-5; D remains unclear. From germline, CDR1 is SGHAT and CDR2 FQNNGV. V lost 4 bases and J 4 bases, leaving 7 bases between the germline ends. This CDR3 region has 12 residues. CDR3 protein: CASSSLGETQYF. CDR3 DNA: TGTGCCAGCAGCTCCCTGGGAGAGACCCAGTACTTC.

In this sample, this clonotype turned up a few times. The rearrangement uses TRBV28 and TRBJ2-7; 8 bases align to TRBD1. CDR3 length equals 15 residues. Germline assignment: CDR1 MDHEN and CDR2 SYDVKM. Unmatched junction bases numbered 10, after V lost 7 bases and J lost 2 bases. CDR3 protein: CASNSAGGLTYEQYF. CDR3 sequence (DNA): TGTGCCAGCAATAGTGCAGGGGGCCTGACCTACGAGCAGTACTTC.

In its sample, this clonotype was seen many times. The chain employs TRBV12-3 or TRBV12-4 and TRBJ1-2; 7 bases align to TRBD1. Trimming cost V 0 bases and J 4 bases; bases outside gene matches: 5. The CDR3 has 15 amino acids. In DNA form, the CDR3 reads TGTGCCAGCAGTTTAGCGGGACAGCATTTCTATGGCTACACCTTC. As protein: CASSLAGQHFYGYTF.

This clonotype was picked up one time. This chain uses TRBV29-1 with TRBJ2-7, with 8 nucleotides matching TRBD1. Germline V gene sequence: CDR1 SQVTM, CDR2 ANQGSEA. V lost 6 bases and J lost 3; bases outside the gene matches: 10. CDR3 length: 14 residues. CDR3 in amino acids: CSVRWTGNDYEQYF. CDR3 nucleotide sequence: TGCAGCGTCCGATGGACAGGGAATGACTACGAGCAGTACTTC.

This clonotype has more than one count but fewer than ten. V and J are TRBV4-1 and TRBJ1-2; D gene uncertain. The CDR3 extends over 13 amino acids. Trimming took off 6 bases at V and 3 bases at J, with 11 bases between the two ends. CDR1 MGHRA and CDR2 YSYEKL come from the germline V gene. CDR3 loop: CASSQDGDYGYTF. CDR3 nucleotides: TGCGCCAGCAGTCAGGACGGGGACTATGGCTACACCTTC.

This rearrangement joins TRBV11-2 to TRBJ2-3, with TRBD2 matching 8 bases. The V and J ends lost 1 base and 10 bases, in that order; junction bases with no gene match: 7. Per germline, CDR1 SGHAT and CDR2 FQNNGV. The CDR3 runs 14 residues. Here the CDR3 reads CASSLGSSGRAQYF. CDR3 in DNA: TGTGCCAGCAGCTTAGGGTCTAGCGGGCGGGCGCAGTATTTT.

The V and J genes are TRBV29-1 and TRBJ2-5; either TRBD1 or TRBD2 may fit D (5 bases each). The V and J ends lost 3 bases and 2 bases respectively, with 13 bases between them. Germline values: CDR1 SQVTM, CDR2 ANQGSEA. This CDR3 spans 14 amino acids. The CDR3 bases are TGCAGCGTTGATGAGGGACCGAAACAAGAGACCCAGTACTTC. Protein sequence: CSVDEGPKQETQYF.

This clonotype appeared a single time. V and J are TRBV19 and TRBJ2-7, with 7 bases lining up with TRBD2. Germline trimming cut 5 bases from V and 3 bases from J; bases unmatched to any gene: 10. Germline CDR1 LNHDA, CDR2 SQIVND (reference sequence). This CDR3 contains 15 residues. The chain's CDR3 is CASSATGGAGYEQYF. DNA of the CDR3: TGTGCCAGTAGTGCCACGGGAGGAGCTGGCTACGAGCAGTACTTC.

The chain has TRBV5-6 and TRBJ2-5; D not resolved. This CDR3 region has 16 residues. Germline V gives CDR1 SGHDT, CDR2 YYEEEE. The ends were cut back, 0 bases at V and 5 bases at J, with 17 bases in the middle. As DNA, the CDR3 is TGTGCCAGCAGCTTGGGTGTCAGCTCAATTACGGAGACCCAGTACTTC. Protein product: CASSLGVSSITETQYF.

This clonotype was counted many times. The J gene is TRBJ1-2, the V gene TRBV7-9; no reliable D call. Germline V gene sequence: CDR1 SEHNR, CDR2 FQNEAQ (reference sequence). Between the trimmed V and J ends, which lost 3 bases and 8 bases, there was a span of 10 bases. The CDR3 sequence is 12 residues long. The CDR3: CASSFTGEGYTF. Here the CDR3 DNA reads TGTGCCAGCAGCTTTACCGGCGAAGGCTACACCTTC.

This clonotype was counted a few times. The V and J genes are TRBV12-3 or TRBV12-4 and TRBJ1-4; TRBD1 matches at 7 bases. There are 13 residues in the CDR3. V shed 8 bases, J shed 8 bases, and the junction held 8 bases outside the gene matches. The chain's CDR3 is CASGPTGREKLFF. The CDR3 region has the DNA TGTGCCAGCGGCCCGACAGGGCGCGAAAAACTGTTTTTT.

The genes are TRBV20-1 and TRBJ2-5; 8 positions agree with TRBD1. With V trimmed by 3 bases and J by 5 bases, 11 bases remained unmatched. The germline gives CDR1 DFQATT, CDR2 SNEGSKA (reference sequence). This CDR3 is built from 15 residues. CDR3 region: CSASLYSRDRETQYF. As DNA, the CDR3 is TGCAGTGCTAGCCTATACAGCCGGGACAGGGAGACCCAGTACTTC.

V and J are TRBV7-6 and TRBJ2-3, with a weak D call TRBD2 (7 bases). Trimming removed 2 bases from V and 6 bases from J, with 15 bases in between. The CDR3 has 15 residues. Germline assignment: CDR1 SGHVS and CDR2 FNYEAQ. CDR3 loop: CASSLTGGPVDTQYF. CDR3 nucleotide sequence: TGTGCCAGCAGCTTAACGGGGGGCCCTGTCGATACGCAGTATTTT. The whole variable domain, remainder taken from reference TRBV7-6 and TRBJ2-3, is GAGVSQSPRYKVTKRGQDVALRCDPISGHVSLYWYRQALGQGPEFLTYFNYEAQQDKSGLPNDRFSAERPEGSISTLTIQRTEQRDSAMYRCASSLTGGPVDTQYFGPGTRLTVL.

To note about this clonotype: Germline is not matched at one junction end, which may reflect a read error. The chain carries TRBV20-1 and TRBJ2-5, with 8 bases that match TRBD2. There are 16 residues in the CDR3. Germline V lookup: CDR1 DFQATT, CDR2 SNEGSKA (reference sequence). This CDR3 reads CSDRDHRAGGGKTQYF. CDR3 nucleotides: TGCAGTGATAGAGATCATCGGGCGGGAGGAGGAAAGACCCAGTACTTC.

The chain has TRBV12-3 or TRBV12-4 and TRBJ1-1; 8 bases match TRBD1. J was trimmed by 5 bases and V by 3 bases; bases with no gene match: 8. CDR3 length: 15 amino acids. The CDR3 reads CASSFLLDRGTEAFF. DNA of the CDR3: TGTGCCAGCAGTTTCCTTCTCGACAGGGGTACTGAAGCTTTCTTT.

V gene TRBV5-1 combines with J gene TRBJ2-5; D not certain. V gave up 0 bases and J gave up 5 bases, with 11 bases separating them. CDR1 and CDR2 (germline): SGHRS, YFSETQ. The CDR3 loop spans 14 amino acids. The DNA of the CDR3 is TGCGCCAGCAGCTTGGCCCAGAGTGCGGAGACCCAGTACTTC. Translation: CASSLAQSAETQYF.

This clonotype was counted ten times or more. J is TRBJ2-3 and V is TRBV20-1; 9 positions agree with TRBD2. The germline CDR1 and CDR2 sequences are DFQATT and SNEGSKA (reference sequence). The CDR3 is made up of 14 amino acids. V lost 2 bases to trimming and J lost 1 base; unmatched junction nucleotides: 1. The CDR3 loop is CSARRTSGTDTQYF. As DNA, the CDR3 is TGCAGTGCTAGAAGGACTAGCGGCACAGATACGCAGTATTTT.

This clonotype was recorded many times. Relative to the germline gene, one junction end is altered; a read error may explain this. This sequence joins TRBV20-1 and TRBJ1-1, with a tentative D call TRBD1 (6 bases). CDR3 length: 11 residues. Germline V CDR1 and CDR2: DFQATT, SNEGSKA (reference sequence). In DNA form, the CDR3 reads TGCGGGACGGAGGGTAACGGGGGCAAGGTCTTT. Residues: CGTEGNGGKVF.

This clonotype was found a few times. This sequence joins TRBV12-3 or TRBV12-4 and TRBJ2-2; tentatively, D is TRBD1 (5 bases). Trimming took 6 bases from V and 1 from J, leaving 12 bases between them. The CDR3 is made up of 15 amino acids. The chain's CDR3 is CASRSPGRNTGELFF. The CDR3 nucleotides are TGTGCCAGCAGATCCCCAGGGCGGAACACCGGGGAGCTGTTTTTT.

The sample holds a few counts of this clonotype. This chain uses TRBV20-1 with TRBJ2-3; 8 bases agree with TRBD1. Germline loops: CDR1 DFQATT, CDR2 SNEGSKA (reference sequence). The CDR3 contains 15 residues. Trimming removed 2 bases from V and 4 bases from J; junction bases left unmatched: 8. CDR3 DNA sequence: TGCAGTGCTAGAAGAAGGACAGGGAGGTCAGATACGCAGTATTTT. Protein: CSARRRTGRSDTQYF.

The CDR3 sequence is CASTRLTDTQYF. The DNA of the CDR3 is TGTGCCAGCACTAGGCTCACAGATACGCAGTATTTT. This sequence joins TRBV7-2 and TRBJ2-3; D unresolved. Trimming left V 7 bases short and J 2 bases short, with 7 bases between. This CDR3 spans 12 amino acids. Per the germline V gene, CDR1 is SGHTA and CDR2 is FQGNSA.

The chain links TRBV14 to TRBJ2-3, with D possibly TRBD1 on 5 matching bases. Germline values: CDR1 SGHDN, CDR2 FVKESK. With 4 bases removed from V and 0 bases from J, the gap between germline ends came to 14 bases. This CDR3 has 16 amino acids. DNA for the CDR3: TGTGCCAGCAGCCCCCCAGGGCGTCTTAGCACAGATACGCAGTATTTT. Translated: CASSPPGRLSTDTQYF.

Only a few counts were recorded for this clonotype. V gene TRBV28 combines with J gene TRBJ1-6, with TRBD1 matching 11 bases. This CDR3 comprises 15 residues. The germline V gene encodes CDR1 MDHEN and CDR2 SYDVKM. Trimming at V came to 6 bases and at J to 9 bases, leaving 7 bases not matched to a gene. The CDR3, as DNA: TGTGCCAGCAGGCCCTCCGGGACAGGGGGTTCACCCCTCCACTTT. As protein: CASRPSGTGGSPLHF.

This clonotype was counted between two and nine times. CDR3 bases: TGTGCCACCAGCAGAGTCGGGACTGGGGACGAGCAGTACTTC. Encoded protein: CATSRVGTGDEQYF. The chain joins TRBV15 to TRBJ2-7; TRBD2 is a possible D gene (6 bases). Germline V gives CDR1 LNHNV, CDR2 YYDKDF (reference sequence). There are 14 residues in the CDR3. Trimming cost V 1 base and J 5 bases, with 12 bases left between them.

The gene calls are TRBV5-1 and TRBJ1-1; the match to TRBD1 covers 7 bases. V lost 4 bases, J lost 3 bases, and 6 bases stayed unmatched. Germline assignment: CDR1 SGHRS and CDR2 YFSETQ. The CDR3 is 14 residues long. The CDR3 loop is CASSISGTDTEAFF. CDR3 sequence (DNA): TGCGCCAGCAGCATCTCCGGGACAGACACTGAAGCTTTCTTT.

The rearrangement joins TRBV28 to TRBJ2-7, with TRBD2 matching over 8 bases. Germline V gene data show CDR1 as MDHEN and CDR2 as SYDVKM. The CDR3 runs to 15 residues. V was pared by 7 bases and J by 7 bases, with 15 bases of the junction left unmatched. The CDR3 reads CASIPSASGLREQYF. CDR3 nucleotide sequence: TGTGCCAGCATCCCATCGGCTAGCGGGCTCCGAGAGCAGTACTTC.

This clonotype was picked up many times. CDR3: CASSLGPLGEQYF. In nucleotides, the CDR3 is TGTGCCAGCAGTCTGGGACCGCTTGGCGAGCAGTACTTC. J is TRBJ2-7 and V is TRBV27, with D possibly called TRBD1 or TRBD2 (5 bases each). CDR1 is MNHEY and CDR2 is SMNVEV in the germline V gene (reference sequence). The V end was cut by 5 bases, the J end by 6 bases, with 14 bases between. The CDR3 has 13 amino acids.